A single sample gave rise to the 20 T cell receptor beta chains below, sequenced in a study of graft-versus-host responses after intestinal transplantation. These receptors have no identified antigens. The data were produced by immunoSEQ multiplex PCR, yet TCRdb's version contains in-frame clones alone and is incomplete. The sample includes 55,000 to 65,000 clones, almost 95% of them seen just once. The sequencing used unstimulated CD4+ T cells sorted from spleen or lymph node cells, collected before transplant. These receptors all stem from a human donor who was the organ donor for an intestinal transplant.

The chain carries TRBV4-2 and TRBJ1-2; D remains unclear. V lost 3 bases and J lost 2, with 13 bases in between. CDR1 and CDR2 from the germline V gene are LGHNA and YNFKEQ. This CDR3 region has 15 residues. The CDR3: CASSQNKILNYGYTF. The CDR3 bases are TGTGCCAGCAGCCAGAACAAGATCCTCAACTATGGCTACACCTTC.

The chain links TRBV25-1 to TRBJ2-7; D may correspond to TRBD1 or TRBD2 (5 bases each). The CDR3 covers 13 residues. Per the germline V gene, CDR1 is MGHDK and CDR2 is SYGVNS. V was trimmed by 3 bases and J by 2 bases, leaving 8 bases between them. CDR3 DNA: TGTGCCAGCAGTGACGGGGCGACCTACGAGCAGTACTTC. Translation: CASSDGATYEQYF.

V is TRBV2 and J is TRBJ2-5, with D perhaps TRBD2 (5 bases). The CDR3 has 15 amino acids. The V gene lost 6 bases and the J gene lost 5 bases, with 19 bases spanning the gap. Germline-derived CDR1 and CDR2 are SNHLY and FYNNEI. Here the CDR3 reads CASRGPLLVAETQYF. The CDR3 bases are TGTGCCAGCAGAGGCCCCTTACTAGTGGCGGAGACCCAGTACTTC.

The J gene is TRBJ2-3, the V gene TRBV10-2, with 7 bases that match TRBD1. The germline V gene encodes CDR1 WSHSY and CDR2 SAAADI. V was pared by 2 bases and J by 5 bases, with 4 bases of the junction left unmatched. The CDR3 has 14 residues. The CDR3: CASSETQGEDTQYF. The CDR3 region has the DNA TGCGCCAGCAGTGAGACGCAGGGGGAAGATACGCAGTATTTT.

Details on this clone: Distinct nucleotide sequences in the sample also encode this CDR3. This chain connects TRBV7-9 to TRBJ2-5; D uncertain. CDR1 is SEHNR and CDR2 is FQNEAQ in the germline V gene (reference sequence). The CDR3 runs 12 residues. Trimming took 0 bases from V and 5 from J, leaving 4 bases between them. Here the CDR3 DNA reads TGTGCCAGCAGCTTAGCCGGGGAGACCCAGTACTTC. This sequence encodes CASSLAGETQYF.

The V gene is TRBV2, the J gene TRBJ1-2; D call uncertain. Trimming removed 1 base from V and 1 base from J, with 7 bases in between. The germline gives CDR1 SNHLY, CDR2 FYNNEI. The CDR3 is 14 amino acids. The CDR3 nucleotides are TGTGCCAGCAGTGAAGAGGGATTTAACTATGGCTACACCTTC. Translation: CASSEEGFNYGYTF.

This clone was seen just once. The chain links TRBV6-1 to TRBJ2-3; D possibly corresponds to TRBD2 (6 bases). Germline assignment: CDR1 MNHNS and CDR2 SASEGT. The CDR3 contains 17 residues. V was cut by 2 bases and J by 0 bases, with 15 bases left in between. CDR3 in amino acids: CASSEWLRGMSTDTQYF. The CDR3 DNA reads TGTGCCAGCAGTGAATGGTTACGGGGGATGAGCACAGATACGCAGTATTTT.

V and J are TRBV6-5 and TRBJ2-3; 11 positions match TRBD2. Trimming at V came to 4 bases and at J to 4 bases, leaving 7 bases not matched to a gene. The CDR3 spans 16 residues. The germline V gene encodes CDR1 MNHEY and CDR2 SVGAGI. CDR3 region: CASSLAGGPFADTQYF. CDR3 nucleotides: TGTGCCAGCAGTTTAGCGGGGGGGCCTTTCGCAGATACGCAGTATTTT.

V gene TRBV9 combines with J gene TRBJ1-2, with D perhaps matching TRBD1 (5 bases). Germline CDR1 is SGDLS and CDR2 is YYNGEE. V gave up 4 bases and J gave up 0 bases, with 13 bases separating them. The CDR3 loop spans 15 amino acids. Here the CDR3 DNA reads TGTGCCAGCAGCCCCGGGGACCGAGCTAACTATGGCTACACCTTC. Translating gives CASSPGDRANYGYTF.

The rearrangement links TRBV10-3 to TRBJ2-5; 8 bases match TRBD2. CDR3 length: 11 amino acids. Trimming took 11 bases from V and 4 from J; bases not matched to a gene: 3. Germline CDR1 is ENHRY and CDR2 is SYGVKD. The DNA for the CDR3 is TGTGCCTCCGGGGGGGCAGAGACCCAGTACTTC. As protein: CASGGAETQYF.

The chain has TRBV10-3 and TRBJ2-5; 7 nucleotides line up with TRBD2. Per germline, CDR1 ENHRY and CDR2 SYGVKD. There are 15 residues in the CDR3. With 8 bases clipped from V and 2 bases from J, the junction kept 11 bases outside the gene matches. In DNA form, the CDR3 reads TGTGCCATCCCACATTCCGGGACTACGCAAGAGACCCAGTACTTC. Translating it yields CAIPHSGTTQETQYF.

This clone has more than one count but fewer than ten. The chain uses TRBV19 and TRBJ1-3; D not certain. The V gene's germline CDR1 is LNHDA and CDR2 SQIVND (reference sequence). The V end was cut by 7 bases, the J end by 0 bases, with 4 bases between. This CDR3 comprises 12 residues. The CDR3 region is CASINSGNTIYF. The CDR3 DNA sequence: TGTGCCAGTATCAACTCTGGAAACACCATATATTTT.

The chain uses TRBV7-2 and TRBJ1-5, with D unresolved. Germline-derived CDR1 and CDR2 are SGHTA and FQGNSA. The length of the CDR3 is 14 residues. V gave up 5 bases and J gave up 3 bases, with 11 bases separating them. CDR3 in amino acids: CASSPPGDNQPQHF. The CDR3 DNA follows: TGTGCCAGCAGCCCCCCGGGAGACAATCAGCCCCAGCATTTT.

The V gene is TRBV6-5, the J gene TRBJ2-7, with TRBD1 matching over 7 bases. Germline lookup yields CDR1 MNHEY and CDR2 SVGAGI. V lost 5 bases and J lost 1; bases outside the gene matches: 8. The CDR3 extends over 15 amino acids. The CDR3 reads CASSPYRGASYEQYF. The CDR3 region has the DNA TGTGCCAGCAGTCCCTACAGGGGAGCTTCCTACGAGCAGTACTTC.

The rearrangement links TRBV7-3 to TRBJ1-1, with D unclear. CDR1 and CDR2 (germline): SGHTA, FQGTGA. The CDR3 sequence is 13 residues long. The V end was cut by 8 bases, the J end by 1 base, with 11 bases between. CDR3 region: CASGKEWNTEAFF. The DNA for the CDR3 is TGTGCCAGCGGCAAAGAATGGAACACTGAAGCTTTCTTT.

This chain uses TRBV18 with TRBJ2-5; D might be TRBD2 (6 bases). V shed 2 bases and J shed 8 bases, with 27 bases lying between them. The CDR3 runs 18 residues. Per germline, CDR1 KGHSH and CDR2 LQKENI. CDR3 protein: CASSPATGGAGGGGTQYF. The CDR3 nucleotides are TGTGCCAGCTCACCAGCGACCGGAGGGGCCGGGGGTGGAGGTACCCAGTACTTC.

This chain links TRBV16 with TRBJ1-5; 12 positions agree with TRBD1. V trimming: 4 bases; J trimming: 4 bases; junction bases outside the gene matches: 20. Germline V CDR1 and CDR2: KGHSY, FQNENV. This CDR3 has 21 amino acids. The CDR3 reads CASSPTHFVGTGGRGNQPQHF. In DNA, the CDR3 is TGTGCCAGCAGCCCTACTCATTTTGTCGGGACAGGGGGCCGGGGGAATCAGCCCCAGCATTTT.

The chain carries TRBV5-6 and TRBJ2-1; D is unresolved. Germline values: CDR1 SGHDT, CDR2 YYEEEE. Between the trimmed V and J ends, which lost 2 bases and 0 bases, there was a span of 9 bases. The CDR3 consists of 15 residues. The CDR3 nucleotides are TGTGCCAGCAGCTTTCGAGGCGGCTCCTACAATGAGCAGTTCTTC. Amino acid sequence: CASSFRGGSYNEQFF.

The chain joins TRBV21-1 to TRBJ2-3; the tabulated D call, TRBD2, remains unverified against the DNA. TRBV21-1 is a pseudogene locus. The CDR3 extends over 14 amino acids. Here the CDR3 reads CASSKDCVTDTQYF. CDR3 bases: TGTGCCAGCAGCAAAGATTGCGTCACAGATACGCAGTATTTT.

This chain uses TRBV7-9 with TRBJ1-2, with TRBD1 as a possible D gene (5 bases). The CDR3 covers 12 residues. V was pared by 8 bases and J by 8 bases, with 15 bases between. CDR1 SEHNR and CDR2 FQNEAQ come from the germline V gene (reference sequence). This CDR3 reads CASALGRGGYTF. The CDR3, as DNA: TGTGCCAGCGCATTGGGGCGAGGAGGCTACACCTTC.